The T cell receptor beta chain under discussion was sequenced for a study of CD8 T cells in Susac syndrome. CDR1 is SGDLS, CDR2 YYNGEE, per germline. The CDR3 has 15 amino acids. Trimming removed 2 bases from V and 6 bases from J; junction bases left unmatched: 6. cDNA came from around 0.5 to 1 ug RNA primed by random hexamers. Amplification of TCR beta CDR3 by immunoSEQ multiplex PCR spanned 54 Vbeta and 13 Jbeta. One entry per CDR3 protein, called by TCRdb with MiXCR from the immunoSEQ multiplex PCR reads. The sample gives 160,000 or so distinct CDR3 sequences, 80% to 95% of which show up once; around 0.13% is in the top ten.

The chain recombines TRBV9 with TRBJ1-4; 8 nucleotides line up with TRBD1. The sequenced sample was CD4+ T cells from PBMCs. This receptor was identified in a human donor in good health. In nucleotides, the CDR3 is TGTGCCAGCAGCGTCGACAGGGGAGTACATGAAAAACTGTTTTTT. It is translated as CASSVDRGVHEKLFF.